The 17 T cell receptor beta chains below were found in one sample sequenced in a study of blood T cell repertoires in COVID-19. Profiling relied on immunoSEQ multiplex PCR, and the TCRdb table lists in-frame clones only, not all of them. Among about 240,000 clones listed, about 89% were seen once. Material: PBMCs or T cells enriched from blood (not recorded which). The receptors originated from a woman aged 30 to 39 who had recovered from COVID-19.

The chain employs TRBV9 and TRBJ1-3; D gene unclear. CDR3 size: 14 residues. Germline V gene lookup returns CDR1 SGDLS and CDR2 YYNGEE. V was pared by 4 bases and J by 0 bases, with 8 bases between. The CDR3 here is CASSRDVSGNTIYF. The CDR3 nucleotides are TGTGCCAGCAGCCGCGATGTCTCTGGAAACACCATATATTTT.

The chain is built from TRBV18 and TRBJ1-1, with a tentative D call TRBD1 (5 bases). This CDR3 is built from 14 residues. Trimming shortened V by 3 bases and J by 1 base, and 9 bases separated the two germline ends. Germline V gene lookup returns CDR1 KGHSH and CDR2 LQKENI. The CDR3, as DNA: TGTGCCAGCTCACCGGGACTCGGGAACACTGAAGCTTTCTTT. As protein: CASSPGLGNTEAFF.

The chain employs TRBV7-9 and TRBJ2-2, with D tentatively TRBD2 (5 bases). The CDR3 is made up of 15 amino acids. V gave up 4 bases and J gave up 4 bases, with 13 bases separating them. Germline loops: CDR1 SEHNR, CDR2 FQNEAQ (reference sequence). The CDR3 region is CASSWVGLSTGELFF. The CDR3 DNA sequence: TGTGCCAGCAGCTGGGTAGGACTGAGCACCGGGGAGCTGTTTTTT. The full variable domain, its missing parts supplied by reference TRBV7-9 and TRBJ2-2, is DTGVSQNPRHKITKRGQNVTFRCDPISEHNRLYWYRQTLGQGPEFLTYFQNEAQLEKSRLLSDRFSAERPKGSFSTLEIQRTEQGDSAMYLCASSWVGLSTGELFFGEGSRLTVL.

The chain combines TRBV5-1 with TRBJ2-7, with a tentative D call TRBD2 (6 bases). CDR3 length equals 12 residues. V shed 7 bases and J shed 4 bases, with 12 bases lying between them. Germline V gene lookup returns CDR1 SGHRS and CDR2 YFSETQ. The CDR3 region has the DNA TGCGCCAGCTCAATAGGAGGGTACGAGCAGTACTTC. Translation: CASSIGGYEQYF.

The rearrangement joins TRBV19 to TRBJ2-7; D might be TRBD2 (6 bases). Per the germline V gene, CDR1 is LNHDA and CDR2 is SQIVND (reference sequence). Deletions cut 5 bases from V and 4 bases from J, with 24 bases between. This CDR3 comprises 17 residues. CDR3 in amino acids: CASSEGLWPTSGYEQYF. The CDR3 DNA follows: TGTGCCAGTAGTGAGGGACTTTGGCCCACTTCGGGGTACGAGCAGTACTTC.

The chain employs TRBV18 and TRBJ2-1; 8 bases are a match to TRBD1. CDR3 length: 15 amino acids. J lost 0 bases, V lost 9 bases, and 7 bases had no gene match. Germline V gives CDR1 KGHSH, CDR2 LQKENI. CDR3 coding DNA: TGTGCCAGTAGCACAGGGGGTTACTCCTACAATGAGCAGTTCTTC. Encoded protein: CASSTGGYSYNEQFF.

V gene TRBV6-6 combines with J gene TRBJ2-7; perhaps TRBD1 as D (5 bases). The CDR3 spans 14 residues. V shed 5 bases and J shed 4 bases, with 15 bases lying between them. The germline CDR1 and CDR2 sequences are MNHNY and SVGAGI (reference sequence). CDR3 residues: CASSDGQGTYEQYF. CDR3 sequence (DNA): TGTGCCAGCAGTGATGGACAAGGAACTTACGAGCAGTACTTC.

The J gene is TRBJ2-1, the V gene TRBV5-6, with a weak D call TRBD1 (6 bases). This CDR3 comprises 16 residues. Deletions cut 4 bases from V and 0 bases from J, with 14 bases between. CDR1 SGHDT and CDR2 YYEEEE come from the germline V gene. CDR3 in DNA: TGTGCCAGCAGCCCTTGGGGGCCCAGCTCCTACAATGAGCAGTTCTTC. It specifies CASSPWGPSSYNEQFF.

The chain employs TRBV4-3 and TRBJ2-1; D may be TRBD2 (5 bases). The CDR3 totals 14 residues. V was clipped by 0 bases and J by 3 bases, with 6 bases between them. Germline CDR1 and CDR2: LGHNA and YSLEER. The CDR3 here is CASSQDRGYNEQFF. The CDR3 DNA reads as TGCGCCAGCAGCCAAGATCGGGGCTACAATGAGCAGTTCTTC.

The chain recombines TRBV19 with TRBJ1-2; D is possibly TRBD1 (5 bases). CDR3 length: 13 amino acids. Germline values: CDR1 LNHDA, CDR2 SQIVND (reference sequence). V was clipped by 3 bases and J by 8 bases, with 13 bases between them. The CDR3 sequence: CASSIPAGRGYTF. Written as DNA, the CDR3 is TGTGCCAGTAGTATTCCGGCAGGGCGAGGCTACACCTTC. Drawing the rest from reference TRBV19 and TRBJ1-2, the complete variable domain is DGGITQSPKYLFRKEGQNVTLSCEQNLNHDAMYWYRQDPGQGLRLIYYSQIVNDFQKGDIAEGYSVSREKKESFPLTVTSAQKNPTAFYLCASSIPAGRGYTFGSGTRLTVV.

This clone was observed a single time. J is TRBJ2-1 and V is TRBV19, with 8 bases that match TRBD2. The CDR3 sequence is 17 residues long. With V trimmed by 5 bases and J by 2 bases, 11 bases remained unmatched. Germline CDR1 LNHDA, CDR2 SQIVND (reference sequence). CDR3 in DNA: TGTGCCAGTAGTCCGCGGGGGAGCGGGAGCCCCTACAATGAGCAGTTCTTC. This translates into CASSPRGSGSPYNEQFF.

The genes are TRBV4-1 and TRBJ1-2, with 7 bases matching TRBD1. J gave up 5 bases and V 5 bases, and 8 bases lay outside the gene matches. The CDR3 loop spans 14 amino acids. Germline CDR1 is MGHRA and CDR2 is YSYEKL. The CDR3 spells CASSSGDRTYGYTF. The CDR3 DNA sequence: TGCGCCAGCAGCTCCGGGGACAGAACTTATGGCTACACCTTC.

This clone was seen only once. The chain joins TRBV7-9 to TRBJ2-3; TRBD1 aligns across 7 bases. The CDR3 loop spans 14 amino acids. Germline V gene sequence: CDR1 SEHNR, CDR2 FQNEAQ (reference sequence). Unmatched junction bases numbered 7, after V lost 5 bases and J lost 5 bases. The CDR3 region is CASSVRGQVDTQYF. CDR3 sequence (DNA): TGTGCCAGCAGCGTAAGGGGGCAGGTAGATACGCAGTATTTT.

This clone came up a few times. J is TRBJ1-5 and V is TRBV3-1 (or the pseudogene TRBV3-2); 7 bases fit TRBD1. This CDR3 spans 13 amino acids. The germline gives CDR1 LGHDT, CDR2 YNNKEL (reference sequence). Trimming cost V 5 bases and J 7 bases; bases outside gene matches: 5. CDR3 in DNA: TGTGCCAGCAGCTCCACAGGGGACCAGCCCCAGCATTTT. Encoded protein: CASSSTGDQPQHF.

The V call is TRBV24-1, the J call TRBJ1-1; D unclear. This CDR3 is built from 15 residues. CDR1 is KGHDR, CDR2 SFDVKD, per germline. Trimming pared 3 bases from V and 4 bases from J, leaving 14 bases between. The CDR3 sequence is CATSDSGLGGTEAFF. The CDR3 DNA reads TGTGCCACCAGTGATAGTGGCCTTGGTGGCACTGAAGCTTTCTTT.

The V call is TRBV5-4, the J call TRBJ1-1, with TRBD1 matching over 7 bases. Germline assignment: CDR1 SGHNT and CDR2 YYREEE (reference sequence). The CDR3 has 17 amino acids. The J segment lost 5 bases and the V segment lost 4 bases, leaving 17 bases of the junction unmatched. CDR3 sequence (DNA): TGTGCCAGCAGCCGAGGCCTCGAGGGACAGTGGGGAACTGAAGCTTTCTTT. This codes for CASSRGLEGQWGTEAFF.

DNA of the CDR3: TGTGCCAGCAGTTACCCAGGGACAGGGGAGTATCCCCCCTACGAGCAGTACTTC. Protein: CASSYPGTGEYPPYEQYF. The rearrangement links TRBV6-2 or TRBV6-3 to TRBJ2-7; 10 nucleotides agree with TRBD1. With V trimmed by 2 bases and J by 2 bases, 12 bases remained unmatched. The CDR3 runs to 18 residues. Germline CDR1 MNHEY, CDR2 SVGEGT.